This TCR beta chain stems from a study of blood T cell repertoires in COVID-19. In the study overall: Samples taken during acute and convalescent COVID-19 were collected in the United States, Italy and Spain. From T cells, B-cell-depleted T cells, or PBMCs came the material, which was cDNA or gDNA.

The data were produced by immunoSEQ multiplex PCR, yet TCRdb's version contains in-frame clones alone and is incomplete. This sample has under 300,000 clones; roughly 82% occur once, and the top ten carry approximately 1.3%. Trimming stripped 1 base from V and 7 bases from J, with 10 bases between. The length of the CDR3 is 13 residues. Germline CDR1 is SGHNT and CDR2 is YENEEA. The sequencing sample was made of peripheral blood. This clonotype originated in a middle-aged woman who had recovered from COVID-19. The chain recombines TRBV11-3 with TRBJ1-2; D unresolved. The CDR3 loop is CASSLAGSPGYTF. The DNA for the CDR3 is TGTGCCAGCAGCTTAGCGGGGTCCCCTGGCTACACCTTC. The full variable domain, in which reference TRBV11-3 and TRBJ1-2 provide the parts outside the CDR3, is EAGVVQSPRYKIIEKKQPVAFWCNPISGHNTLYWYLQNLGQGPELLIRYENEEAVDDSQLPKDRFSAERLKGVDSTLKIQPAELGDSAVYLCASSLAGSPGYTFGSGTRLTVV.